The rows below give T cell receptor beta chains drawn from one sample of a study of T cell repertoires in cytomegalovirus infection. TCRdb reprocessed the reads via MiXCR and lists one record per CDR3 protein. The data contain 350,000 to 500,000 distinct CDR3 sequences, about 33% of them singletons. Sequencing used PBMCs. These receptors all stem from a human donor in good health (CMV status not recorded). Some clones in this sample may be carry-over from other donors' samples. CDR3s include the opening cysteine and the closing phenylalanine or tryptophan. Each record gives: D gene, V gene, J gene, clone size, CDR3 protein, CDR3 DNA. D genes are given only for firm matches. Not all rows give a size; the values are once, few, many and, for expanded clones, a class.

>TRBD1|TRBV28|TRBJ1-6|many
CASSLARQGRSPLHF
TGTGCCAGCAGTTTAGCGAGACAGGGGCGATCACCCCTCCACTTT
>-|TRBV7-2|TRBJ1-1|many
CASSSPTRVVSMNTEAFF
TGTGCCAGCAGCTCCCCAACTCGGGTGGTATCCATGAACACTGAAGCTTTCTTT
>-|TRBV29-1|TRBJ2-1|-
CSVDRDWSSYNEQFF
TGCAGCGTCGACAGGGACTGGAGCTCCTACAATGAGCAGTTCTTC
>TRBD1|TRBV12-3/TRBV12-4|TRBJ1-2|many
CASGGQFYGYTF
TGTGCCAGCGGGGGACAGTTCTATGGCTACACCTTC
>TRBD1|TRBV5-6|TRBJ1-3|-
CASSPSTGASGNTIYF
TGTGCCAGCAGCCCCTCGACAGGGGCCTCTGGAAACACCATATATTTT
>TRBD2|TRBV7-2|TRBJ2-5|many
CASTKGLTETQYF
TGTGCCAGCACCAAGGGACTAACAGAGACCCAGTACTTC
>TRBD1|TRBV11-1|TRBJ2-1|-
CASSHSTGQGSDEQFF
TGTGCCAGCAGTCATTCCACGGGACAGGGTAGTGATGAGCAGTTCTTC
>TRBD2|TRBV11-2|TRBJ2-1|-
CASSSPGPGLAGAYNEQFF
TGTGCCAGCAGCTCTCCCGGACCTGGACTAGCGGGGGCCTACAATGAGCAGTTCTTC
>-|TRBV19|TRBJ1-1|-
CASSNRRNTEAFF
TGTGCCAGTAGTAATAGAAGGAACACTGAAGCTTTCTTT
>-|TRBV6-5|TRBJ1-4|-
CASIGQLTTNEKLFF
TGTGCCAGCATTGGACAGCTTACAACTAATGAAAAACTGTTTTTT
>TRBD2|TRBV24-1|TRBJ2-1|-
CATSDSLGTSGYEQFF
TGTGCCACCAGTGATTCTTTAGGGACTAGCGGCTATGAGCAGTTCTTC
>-|TRBV20-1|TRBJ1-5|-
CSAPHQASNQPQHF
TGCAGTGCCCCACACCAAGCTAGCAATCAGCCCCAGCATTTT
>-|TRBV28|TRBJ1-1|-
CASVGGVNTEAFF
TGTGCCAGCGTGGGAGGGGTGAACACTGAAGCTTTCTTT
>-|TRBV11-2|TRBJ2-3|many
CASSLGVEPRFADTQYF
TGTGCCAGCAGCTTAGGGGTTGAGCCTCGTTTCGCAGATACGCAGTATTTT
>-|TRBV3-1|TRBJ2-1|-
CASSGHLQGFVSDEQFF
TGTGCCAGCAGCGGACATCTGCAGGGGTTTGTGTCCGATGAGCAGTTCTTC
>-|TRBV28|TRBJ1-1|-
CASSRSGARNSEAFF
TGTGCCAGTAGTCGCTCCGGGGCACGCAACAGTGAAGCTTTCTTT
>-|TRBV2|TRBJ1-2|few
CASTGRQVEGGYTF
TGTGCCAGCACTGGTCGACAGGTTGAAGGCGGCTACACCTTC
>-|TRBV4-3|TRBJ2-3|few
CASSQDPPGFSTDTQYF
TGCGCCAGCAGCCAAGATCCCCCCGGATTTAGCACAGATACGCAGTATTTT
>TRBD1|TRBV5-1|TRBJ1-1|-
CASRPTGGMNTEAFF
TGCGCCAGCAGGCCAACAGGGGGAATGAACACTGAAGCTTTCTTT
>-|TRBV4-1|TRBJ1-5|many
CASSQVESNQPQHF
TGCGCCAGCAGCCAAGTCGAAAGCAATCAGCCCCAGCATTTT
>TRBD2|TRBV4-2|TRBJ2-3|-
CASSLSSGGSTDTQYF
TGTGCCAGCAGCCTCTCTAGCGGGGGAAGCACAGATACGCAGTATTTT
>-|TRBV7-2|TRBJ1-2|many
CASSYGTARGTNYGYTF
TGTGCCAGCAGCTACGGGACCGCCAGAGGCACTAACTATGGCTACACCTTC
>-|TRBV29-1|TRBJ2-2|-
CSVRTAANTGELFF
TGCAGCGTTCGGACCGCTGCGAACACCGGGGAGCTGTTTTTT
>-|TRBV6-1|TRBJ1-6|many
CASSQGPINSPLHF
TGTGCCAGCAGTCAGGGACCGATTAATTCACCCCTCCACTTT
>-|TRBV7-2|TRBJ2-7|-
CASSPTAGRTNRGHEQYF
TGTGCCAGCAGCCCAACCGCGGGGCGGACCAACAGAGGGCACGAGCAGTACTTC
>TRBD1|TRBV18|TRBJ1-6|few
CASSHRTGTGPSPLHF
TGTGCCAGCTCACATCGGACCGGGACAGGTCCTTCACCCCTCCACTTT
>-|TRBV12-3/TRBV12-4|TRBJ1-1|few
CASSLTGLDTEAFF
TGTGCCAGCAGTTTAACTGGGTTGGACACTGAAGCTTTCTTT